This TCR beta chain was found in a study of cytomegalovirus exposure and HLA in healthy donors. The CDR3 covers 12 residues. From germline, CDR1 is SNHLY and CDR2 FYNNEI. The V end was cut by 8 bases, the J end by 8 bases, with 12 bases between. Study-wide results and limits: A later analysis linked a missense variant in DCLRE1C to the trimming of TCR beta V and J genes. Later on, an analysis showed TCR association rates differing by HLA locus, with DRB1 the most and HLA-C the fewest. Researchers catalogued under 200 TCR beta chains as cytomegalovirus-associated.

About this clone: As yet, its antigen is unknown.

Both 60 Vbeta primers and 13 Jbeta primers went into the PCR. The repertoire was sequenced with immunoSEQ multiplex PCR; TCRdb's copy has only in-frame clones and lacks some. The data show some 170,000 clones, over 70% seen once. This chain connects TRBV2 to TRBJ1-4; possibly TRBD1 for D (5 bases). This clonotype was obtained from a male donor in good health and CMV-seronegative. Sequenced material: PBMCs. The CDR3 here is CASSGRGEKLFF. The CDR3 DNA reads as TGTGCCAGCTCCGGTAGGGGAGAAAAACTGTTTTTT.